The text below deals with one TCR beta chain. This clone was seen a single time. The antigen this receptor binds is unknown. Base qualities are missing; no much larger clone stands one base away. For CDR1 and CDR2, the germline V gene (reference sequence) lists GTSNPN and SVGIG. The V and J ends are trimmed by 0 bases and 6 bases, leaving 12 bases between them. The CDR3 covers 15 residues, taking in both the cysteine and the phenylalanine. The only DNA kept is the CDR3, 45 bases in frame from the first base. These data come from a study of T cell responses to AZD1222 COVID-19 vaccine (dated by TCRdb to the early 2020s). Background on the whole study: A total of 233 trial participants underwent TCR sequencing, of whom 207 received two doses of AZD1222 and some 25 received two doses of the MenACWY control vaccine. Trial participants were enrolled into age subgroups of 18-55, 56-69 and 70-plus years, which contained about 150, 28 and 57 TCR-sequenced participants, respectively.

The meaning of the sample's time point label: about 28 days (+/-7) after the second vaccine dose. Because spike-specific TCR depth and breadth did not differ between the two schedules, AZD1222 recipients who got a second dose at roughly 4 weeks were pooled with those who got a second dose at roughly 12 weeks. The vaccinee samples were drawn from two UK trials, COV001 and COV002, one of which was a single-blind randomized controlled phase 2/3 trial testing AZD1222 (ChAdOx1 nCoV-19) in healthy adults. Trial participant PBMC samples were collected at day 0 and day 28 after the second dose for TCRbeta chain sequencing. The study at large found these results: The vaccine-associated CD4 TCRs covered the entire spike protein, and the dominant responses fell in regions 160-218 and 743-854. Nearly half of unique spike-specific TCRs reportedly recognized epitopes outside regions mutated in the B.1.351 and B.1.1.7 variants. After two AZD1222 doses, spike-specific TCR breadth and depth were significantly higher than at day 0 and than in MenACWY recipients. Because no day 14 peak-response samples were available, the repertoires could be characterized only after the peak T cell response. Participants were mostly white British and included more females than males, and it was suggested by the authors that clonal diversity may have been underestimated. In the small 56-69-year group, the increase in depth fell short of significance, most likely because of low power. Only a handful of AZD1222 recipients were SARS-CoV-2 seropositive at baseline, limiting conclusions about previously exposed vaccinees.

The CDR3 regions of human TCRbeta chains were analyzed by immunosequencing. The paper's data handling went like this. TCRs in the repertoires were matched against a reference library of SARS-CoV-2-specific TCRs that had been generated with the MIRA antigen-specificity platform. Breadth was defined as the fraction of unique TCRs that were SARS-CoV-2-associated, and depth was defined as the fraction of total T cells that were SARS-CoV-2-associated. Each spike-specific TCR was assigned to its reactive spike region and to a CD4 or CD8 class using the MIRA data. Log10-transformed breadth and depth values were compared by one-way ANOVA with Sidak's multiple comparisons tests. Entries here come from immuneACCESS through TCRdb and include only in-frame sequences with V and J called. Some clones fail to appear in such tables; in the studies checked, an unresolved V gene covers under half of the shortfall, and the cause of the remainder is unknown. V and J calls and clone size are copied from that table; D and trimming were computed from the DNA. Counted in this sample were about 77,000 clones; 92% of them appeared once. The ten largest clones represent approximately 4.5% of the sample.

The specimen comprised peripheral blood, sampled 28 days after the second AZD1222 dose. This receptor chain uses TRBV30 and TRBJ1-6; no D gene can be assigned with confidence. This TCR derives from an adult who received the AZD1222 COVID-19 vaccine. The CDR3 has the sequence CAWSVRRETNSPLHF. The bases are TGTGCCTGGAGTGTACGCCGGGAGACTAATTCACCCCTCCACTTT. The CDR3 plus the reference TRBV30 and TRBJ1-6 genes for the other parts give the full variable domain: SQTIHQWPATLVQPVGSPLSLECTVEGTSNPNLYWYRQAAGRGLQLLFYSVGIGQISSEVPQNLSASRPQDRQFILSSKKLLLSDSGFYLCAWSVRRETNSPLHFGNGTRLTVT.